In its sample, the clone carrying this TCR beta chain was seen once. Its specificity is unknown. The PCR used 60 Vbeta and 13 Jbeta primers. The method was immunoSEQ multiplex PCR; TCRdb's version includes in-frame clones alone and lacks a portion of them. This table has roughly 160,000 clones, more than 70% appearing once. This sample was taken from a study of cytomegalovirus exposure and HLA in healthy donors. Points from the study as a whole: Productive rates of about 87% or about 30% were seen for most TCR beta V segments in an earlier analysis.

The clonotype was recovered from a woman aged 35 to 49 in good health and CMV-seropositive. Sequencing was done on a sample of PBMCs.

CDR3 bases: TGTGCCAGTAGTTCTCTCACAGGGGCGGATAGCAATCAGCCCCAGCATTTT. Its translation: CASSSLTGADSNQPQHF. The chain joins TRBV19 to TRBJ1-5, with TRBD1 matching 7 bases. This CDR3 has 17 residues. Germline V gene data show CDR1 as LNHDA and CDR2 as SQIVND (reference sequence). V was pared by 5 bases and J by 0 bases, with 10 bases of the junction left unmatched.